This T cell receptor beta chain was identified during a study of blood T cell repertoires in COVID-19 (dated by TCRdb to 2020 to 2022). Looking at the study overall: Samples covering the acute and convalescent phases of COVID-19 were provided by collaborators in the United States, Italy and Spain. The material from the prospective study consisted of cDNA or gDNA derived from T cells, B-cell-depleted T cells, or PBMCs. The dataset comprised deeply sampled blood TCRbeta repertoires from subjects exposed to, actively infected with, or recovered from COVID-19. The repertoires were released in a freely available public database meant as a resource for research on the immune response to SARS-CoV-2. Samples were obtained from the ongoing ImmuneRACE study (first 160 participants) and from 1,254 subjects provided by 6 global collaborators. A de-identified subject ID, COVID-19 status, age in years and sex were almost always included in the sample metadata. Where available, HLA class I and class II types were obtained from metadata supplied by the sample provider rather than from assay-based typing.

One collaborating source in Seattle enrolled patients during active infection and followed them longitudinally through the course of disease. The collaborating institutions used their own protocols to collect whole blood in K2EDTA tubes. For TCRbeta analysis, collaborators shipped samples as frozen whole blood, isolated PBMCs, or DNA extracted from either of those sample types. General conclusions and limits of the study: The quantity of clinical and demographic metadata differed by source and by participant and was supplied without curation.

V loses 9 bases, J loses 4 bases, and the germline ends lie 19 bases apart. The germline V gene supplies CDR1 MNHEY and CDR2 SVGAGI. The CDR3 measures 14 amino acids from cysteine to valine. Left in the record is the CDR3 DNA by itself, 42 bases read in frame from the first base. TCRbeta CDR3 regions were amplified from genomic DNA by means of the immunoSEQ Assay, a bias-controlled multiplex PCR. The original methods were these. Within the assay, amplification of reference gene primers was used to estimate how many nucleated cells each sample contained. Sequence reads were collapsed and filtered to measure the absolute abundance of every unique TCRbeta CDR3 rearrangement. For each sample, productive Simpson clonality was calculated by taking the square root of Simpson's diversity index across productive rearrangements. TCRdb retrieved this table from immuneACCESS and kept in-frame rearrangements only. Not all clones are present; in checked studies, unresolved V genes account for under half, and no reason is known for the remainder. The V and J calls and clone size come from that table; D and trimming were worked out from the DNA. A total of over 100,000 clones appear in this sample, about nine tenths of them only once. The leading ten clones occupy roughly 2.1% of the sample.

About this clone itself: It lacks a known antigen. Qualities for individual bases were not recorded, and no much larger clone is one base off.

What was sequenced was peripheral blood. The chain links TRBV6-5 with TRBJ2-7; possibly the D gene is TRBD2, per 7 matching bases. The TCR was taken from a woman between 45 and 65 years old with COVID-19, enrolled during active disease. CDR3 protein: CASGDTGGPYEQYV. DNA sequence: TGTGCCAGTGGGGACACCGGGGGGCCGTACGAGCAGTACGTC.